This T cell receptor beta chain is drawn from a study of blood T cell repertoires in COVID-19. Study-level information: Donors in the United States, Italy and Spain gave samples during acute or convalescent COVID-19. T cells, B-cell-depleted T cells, or PBMCs supplied cDNA or gDNA.

Cohort placement rested on clinical history that participants reported themselves. For recovered donors of Cohort 3, there were two negative PCRs, clearance, or symptom resolution. Sequencing was performed with immunoSEQ multiplex PCR; in TCRdb, only in-frame clones are kept and a portion is missing. Among about 480,000 clones listed, less than 90% were seen once. Germline-derived CDR1 and CDR2 are MNHEY and SMNVEV (reference sequence). This CDR3 contains 15 residues. The junction had 12 bases not matched to a gene; V was cut back by 5 bases and J by 8 bases. The TCR was taken from a woman aged 60 to 75 who had recovered from COVID-19. The chain recombines TRBV27 with TRBJ1-2, with 9 bases aligning to TRBD1. The sample consisted of PBMCs or T cells enriched from blood (not recorded which). The DNA of the CDR3 is TGTGCCAGCAGTACCCGGGACAGGGCCCTCCCCGGCTACACCTTC. This encodes CASSTRDRALPGYTF.